The sequence of this T cell receptor beta chain was determined in a study of early T cells in non-severe SARS-CoV-2 infection. Study details: Alpha and beta chains were unpaired, from unsorted whole-blood bulk RNA. Study observations and caveats: Private and CD4 specificities were missed by VDJdb matching, which favored anti-spike CD8 responses.

This clonotype was observed a few times. What it binds is not known. cDNA molecules, individually, were tagged with unique molecular identifiers. One entry per CDR3 protein, called by TCRdb with MiXCR from the 5' RACE reads. The sample comprises 75,000 to 100,000 distinct CDR3 sequences, approximately 15% of which are singletons, and 5.5% to 8% rests with the top ten. The CDR3 length is 12 residues. Trimming removed 4 bases at V and 8 bases at J, with 14 bases between. Germline CDR1 and CDR2: SQVTM and ANQGSEA. The source is an adult who was a healthcare worker with PCR-confirmed SARS-CoV-2 infection or an uninfected control (not recorded which). V is TRBV29-1 and J is TRBJ1-2, with TRBD1 as a possible D gene (5 bases). Sequencing was carried out using whole blood. CDR3 bases: TGCAGCGTTGCAGGGATTTCGGAAGGCTACACCTTC. Translating it yields CSVAGISEGYTF.